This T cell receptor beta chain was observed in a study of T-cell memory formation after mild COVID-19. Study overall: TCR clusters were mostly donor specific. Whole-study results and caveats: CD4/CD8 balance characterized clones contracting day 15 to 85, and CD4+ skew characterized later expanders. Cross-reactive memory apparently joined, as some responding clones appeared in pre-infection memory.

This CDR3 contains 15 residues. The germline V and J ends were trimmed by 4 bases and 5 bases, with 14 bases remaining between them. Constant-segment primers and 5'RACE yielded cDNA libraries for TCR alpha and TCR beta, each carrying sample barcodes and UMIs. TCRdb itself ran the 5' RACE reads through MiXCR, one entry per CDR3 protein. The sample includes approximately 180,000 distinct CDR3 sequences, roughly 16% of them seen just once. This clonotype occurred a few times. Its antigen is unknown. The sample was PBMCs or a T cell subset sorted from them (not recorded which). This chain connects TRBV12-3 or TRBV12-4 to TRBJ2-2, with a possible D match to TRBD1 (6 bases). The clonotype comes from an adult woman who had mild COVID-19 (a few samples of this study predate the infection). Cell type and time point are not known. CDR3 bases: TGTGCCAGCAGTTCGTCTACAGGGAAGACCGGGGAGCTGTTTTTT. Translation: CASSSSTGKTGELFF.